This TCR beta chain was found in a study of T cells in Graves' hyperthyroidism and ophthalmopathy. This clonotype was detected only a few times. A patient was excluded if there was uncontrolled infection, other autoimmune disease, pregnancy or lactation. The CDR3 totals 16 residues. V lost 5 bases and J lost 2, with 16 bases in between. The V gene's germline CDR1 is SGHNT and CDR2 YENEEA. It was RNA transcripts that yielded the amplified TCR beta CDR3 regions. First-round RT-PCR of the TCR CDR3 relied on the HTBI primer set. TCRdb used MiXCR to reprocess the multiplex PCR reads, holding one entry per CDR3 protein. The sample shows about 400,000 distinct CDR3 sequences, roughly an eighth of them seen only once.

Input material: blood. The V gene is TRBV11-3, the J gene TRBJ2-1; D uncertain. The origin of this receptor is a man in his fifties or sixties with Graves' ophthalmopathy. CDR3 DNA sequence: TGTGCCAGCAGCCTAAAGTTAATCGGCCCCTACAATGAGCAGTTCTTC. Protein sequence: CASSLKLIGPYNEQFF.